This TCR beta chain was identified during a study of blood T cell repertoires in COVID-19. In the study overall: The study drew acute and convalescent COVID-19 samples from the United States, Italy and Spain.

Profiling relied on immunoSEQ multiplex PCR, and the TCRdb table lists in-frame clones only, not all of them. The sample has more than 35,000 clones, approximately 90% seen once. There are 14 residues in the CDR3. Per germline, CDR1 LNHNV and CDR2 YYDKDF (reference sequence). V gave up 4 bases and J gave up 2 bases, with 12 bases separating them. Sequenced sample: peripheral blood. The clonotype originates from a human donor in a cohort sampled during active COVID-19. The chain is built from TRBV15 and TRBJ2-7, with D maybe TRBD2 (6 bases). CDR3 sequence: CATSMLASTYEQYF. The CDR3 coding sequence is TGTGCCACCAGCATGCTAGCGTCGACCTACGAGCAGTACTTC.